The T cell receptor beta chain under discussion was sequenced for a study of blood T cells in healthy people across ages. Study conclusions and caveats: Higher naive T cell percentage went strongly together with higher TCR beta diversity.

Regarding this clonotype: Its specificity is unknown.

Then a second PCR, running roughly 6 to 12 cycles, was carried out with a sample-barcoded 5' primer and a J-beta primer mix. Each cDNA molecule, via a template-switch adaptor with 12 random nucleotides, was tagged. Via MiXCR, TCRdb re-called the 5' RACE reads, giving one row per CDR3 protein. The sample has approximately 1,000,000 distinct CDR3 sequences, 40% to 45% seen once; the top ten hold 18%. PBMCs were isolated at a quantity of at least 7 million per sample. The receptor comes from a woman aged 60-70 years in good health. The sequenced material came from blood.

This CDR3 reads CSASPDRGRETQYF. The DNA of the CDR3 is TGCAGTGCTAGCCCAGACAGGGGGCGAGAGACCCAGTACTTC. This rearrangement joins TRBV20-1 to TRBJ2-5, with 10 bases lining up with TRBD1. The length of the CDR3 is 14 residues. The V gene end was trimmed by 3 bases and the J gene end by 4 bases; junction bases not matched to a gene: 5. From germline, CDR1 is DFQATT and CDR2 SNEGSKA (reference sequence).